The entry that follows covers one T cell receptor beta chain sequence. The antigen it recognizes is unknown. Base quality data are lacking; no much larger clone is found one base away. TCRbeta CDR3 regions were amplified from genomic DNA by means of the immunoSEQ Assay, a bias-controlled multiplex PCR. The original pipeline was this. Nucleated cell counts per sample were estimated from amplification of reference gene primers within the assay. To quantify the absolute abundance of each unique TCRbeta CDR3 rearrangement, sequence reads were collapsed and filtered. For each sample, productive Simpson clonality was calculated as the square root of Simpson's diversity index over productive rearrangements. Entries here come from immuneACCESS through TCRdb and include only in-frame sequences with V and J called. Some clones fail to appear in such tables; in the studies checked, an unresolved V gene covers under half of the shortfall, and the cause of the remainder is unknown. V and J calls and clone size come straight from that table; D and trimming were deduced from the DNA. For this sample there are 50,000 or so clones; 79% appear just once. 25% of the sample lies in the top ten.

Whole blood was collected in K2EDTA tubes by collaborating institutions according to the institutions' own protocols. For TCRbeta analysis, collaborator samples were shipped as frozen whole blood, as isolated PBMCs, or as DNA extracted from either sample type. This entry comes from a study of blood T cell repertoires in COVID-19 (dated by TCRdb to 2020 to 2021). Regarding the research as a whole: The collaborator samples originated in the United States, Italy and Spain and spanned the acute and convalescent phases of COVID-19. The material from the prospective study consisted of cDNA or gDNA derived from T cells, B-cell-depleted T cells, or PBMCs. The dataset comprised deeply sampled blood TCRbeta repertoires from subjects exposed to, actively infected with, or recovered from COVID-19. The repertoires were made available in a free public database intended to serve as a resource for research on the immune response to SARS-CoV-2. The samples were drawn from two sources: the first 160 participants of the ongoing ImmuneRACE study, and over 950 subjects contributed by 6 global collaborators. Sample metadata almost always included a de-identified subject ID, COVID-19 status, age in years and sex. Where available, HLA class I and class II types were obtained from metadata supplied by the sample provider rather than from assay-based typing. What the study reported, not specific to this receptor: Clinical and demographic metadata were provided uncurated, with the amount varying by source and participant.

This TCR came from a man in his 70s with acute or convalescent COVID-19. What was sequenced was peripheral blood.

The bases read TGTGCCAGCAGCTTAGGAGGGAGCACTGAAGCTTTCTTT. It translates to CASSLGGSTEAFF. The chain links TRBV7-9 with TRBJ1-1, with the identity of the D gene unclear. The cysteine opens and the phenylalanine closes a CDR3 of 13 amino acids. Solely the CDR3 DNA is kept, with 39 bases framed from the first base. Trimming takes 1 base from V and 4 bases from J, and the germline ends sit 7 bases apart. Based on the germline V gene (reference sequence), the CDR1 and CDR2 sequences are SEHNR and FQNEAQ.